The sequence of this T cell receptor beta chain was determined in a study of T cells in Graves' hyperthyroidism and ophthalmopathy. Study background: Staff took peripheral blood when the initial diagnosis was made, before any treatment began.

The table lists this clonotype with many counts. Relative to the germline gene, one junction end is altered; a read error may explain this. Germline assignment: CDR1 SGHRS and CDR2 YFSETQ. CDR3 size: 13 residues. RNA transcripts were the template for amplifying TCR beta CDR3 regions. The HTBI primer set was used in a first-round RT-PCR of the TCR CDR3. Via MiXCR, TCRdb re-called the multiplex PCR reads, giving one row per CDR3 protein. This table has about 350,000 distinct CDR3 sequences, about 16% appearing once. Ophthalmopathy patients showed a Clinical Activity Score of at least 3, NOSPECS grade of at least 4 and duration under 3 months. Diagnoses used clinical symptoms, serum thyroxine and TRAb, thyroid ultrasound and orbital computed tomography. PBMCs were collected from a roughly 10 ml volume of fresh peripheral blood.

V and J are TRBV5-1 and TRBJ2-7; 7 bases are shared with TRBD1. Sequencing was performed on blood. This TCR was sampled from an older woman with Graves' ophthalmopathy. The CDR3 here is CASRLAGTEEQYF. The CDR3 DNA reads TGCGCCAGCAGATTGGCCGGGACAGAAGAGCAGTACTTC.